These 14 T cell receptor beta chains share one sample of origin, sequenced in a study of CD8+CD57+ T cells in acquired aplastic anemia. Sequencing involved patients with CD8+CD57+ cell expansion previously shown by flow cytometry. According to the study, genomic DNA was the template for TCR beta VDJ and CDR3 profiling. TCRdb passed the reads through MiXCR, listing each CDR3 protein once. In the table there are 260,000 or so distinct CDR3 sequences, 70% to 85% of which are singletons. Material for sequencing was sorted CD4+, CD8+, or CD8+CD57+ T cells (not recorded which) from PBMCs. These receptor sequences come from a human donor with aplastic anemia.

Of note for this clonotype: At one end, the junction sequence differs from germline, possibly due to a read error. The J gene is TRBJ2-3, the V gene TRBV24-1; 7 bases match TRBD2. The CDR3 has 16 amino acids. Germline V CDR1 and CDR2: KGHDR, SFDVKD. This CDR3 reads CASSLLASGRTDTQYF. DNA of the CDR3: TGTGCCAGCAGTTTGCTGGCTAGCGGTCGCACAGATACGCAGTATTTT.

For this clonotype: An end of the junction does not agree with germline; a read error may underlie this. V is TRBV7-9 and J is TRBJ2-3, with TRBD2 identical over 9 bases. The CDR3 runs 14 residues. Germline V lookup: CDR1 SEHNR, CDR2 FQNEAQ (reference sequence). CDR3 bases: TGTGCCAGCAGCTTTCCGGGAAGCGGGGGGAGCGATGATTTT. Translating it yields CASSFPGSGGSDDF.

In its sample, this clonotype was seen a few times. This sequence joins TRBV7-3 and TRBJ2-1; the D gene is possibly TRBD2 (6 bases). Trimming left V 2 bases short and J 13 bases short, with 24 bases between. CDR1 is SGHTA, CDR2 FQGTGA, per germline. The CDR3 runs to 16 residues. CDR3 sequence: CASSLPGGGQDEAQFF. The CDR3 DNA reads as TGTGCCAGCAGCTTACCAGGCGGAGGGCAAGATGAAGCTCAGTTCTTC.

This clonotype has a handful of counts. This sequence joins TRBV15 and TRBJ2-5; 8 bases line up with TRBD2. The CDR3 consists of 17 residues. V shed 1 base, J shed 0 bases, and the junction held 7 bases outside the gene matches. Germline assignment: CDR1 LNHNV and CDR2 YYDKDF (reference sequence). The CDR3 is CATSRVGSGIYQETQYF. CDR3 DNA sequence: TGTGCCACCAGCAGAGTCGGTAGCGGGATCTACCAAGAGACCCAGTACTTC.

The V and J genes are TRBV24-1 and TRBJ2-5; no clear D. Germline V gene sequence: CDR1 KGHDR, CDR2 SFDVKD. The CDR3 loop spans 13 amino acids. The V and J ends lost 4 bases and 4 bases respectively, with 9 bases between them. CDR3 nucleotides: TGTGCCACCAGTGACCAGAGAACAGAGACCCAGTACTTC. Translated, it gives CATSDQRTETQYF.

This clonotype was seen a few times. V and J are TRBV5-5 and TRBJ1-6, with D tentatively TRBD1 (6 bases). Trimming took off 0 bases at V and 3 bases at J, with 16 bases between the two ends. CDR1 is SGHKS and CDR2 is YYEKEE in the germline V gene (reference sequence). The CDR3 length is 18 residues. The CDR3 nucleotides are TGTGCCAGCAGCTTGGAACTAGCGGGGGGCGGCTATAATTCACCCCTCCACTTT. It specifies CASSLELAGGGYNSPLHF. Full variable domain (remainder filled in from reference TRBV5-5 and TRBJ1-6): DAGVTQSPTHLIKTRGQQVTLRCSPISGHKSVSWYQQVLGQGPQFIFQYYEKEERGRGNFPDRFSARQFPNYSSELNVNALLLGDSALYLCASSLELAGGGYNSPLHFGNGTRLTVT.

V is TRBV15 and J is TRBJ2-7; no clear D. This CDR3 has 14 residues. The germline V gene has CDR1 LNHNV and CDR2 YYDKDF (reference sequence). Trimming stripped 1 base from V and 2 bases from J, with 9 bases between. CDR3 DNA: TGTGCCACCAGCAGAGGCAGCGAGCCCTACGAGCAGTACGTC. Encoded protein: CATSRGSEPYEQYV.

Turning to this clonotype: It is likely a read error, because the conserved phenylalanine at the end of the CDR3 is missing. The DNA is left out, because the CDR3 cannot be placed on it with certainty; the CDR3 is given as TCRdb lists it. The chain couples TRBV2 to TRBJ1-2; the table's D call of TRBD1 was not tested on the DNA. The germline CDR1 and CDR2 sequences are SNHLY and FYNNEI. With termini counted, the CDR3 has 16 amino acids. The CDR3 region is CAGSEAYRNQPQHYGD.

As for this clonotype: This clone may be a read error of a much larger clone one base away. The chain links TRBV5-6 to TRBJ2-1; possibly TRBD2 for D (5 bases). CDR3 length: 13 amino acids. CDR1 and CDR2 from the germline V gene are SGHDT and YYEEEE. Trimming removed 2 bases from V and 8 bases from J, with 11 bases in between. The CDR3 region is CASSFGEIHEQFF. The CDR3 bases are TGTGCCAGCAGCTTTGGGGAGATCCATGAGCAGTTCTTC.

J is TRBJ2-3 and V is TRBV6-5, with TRBD2 matching 13 bases. Germline loops: CDR1 MNHEY, CDR2 SVGAGI. J gave up 0 bases and V 2 bases, and 17 bases lay outside the gene matches. The CDR3 covers 22 residues. The CDR3 nucleotides read TGTGCCAGCAGTTACAGAGTGGAAATAGGGACTAGCGGGATTATTAGCACAGATACGCAGTATTTT. Its translation: CASSYRVEIGTSGIISTDTQYF.

Details on this clonotype: An end of the junction differs from the germline gene, which may be a read error. The chain is built from TRBV9 and TRBJ2-1, with D maybe TRBD2 (7 bases). This CDR3 is 15 amino acids long. Germline V gene sequence: CDR1 SGDLS, CDR2 YYNGEE. The CDR3 spells CASSLGGRSTNKQFF. The CDR3 coding sequence is TGTGCCAGCAGCTTGGGGGGGCGGAGCACCAATAAGCAGTTCTTC.

This clonotype was seen only once. The genes are TRBV7-6 and TRBJ2-2; the D is unclear. V was pared by 6 bases and J by 1 base, with 15 bases between. This CDR3 has 16 residues. CDR1 and CDR2 from the germline V gene are SGHVS and FNYEAQ. The CDR3 protein is CASSSEFYGNTGELFF. In nucleotides, the CDR3 is TGTGCCAGCAGTTCGGAATTCTACGGGAACACCGGGGAGCTGTTTTTT.

The V and J genes are TRBV9 and TRBJ1-5, with D uncertain. Trimming took off 3 bases at V and 13 bases at J, with 23 bases between the two ends. Looked up from germline, CDR1 is SGDLS and CDR2 is YYNGEE. The CDR3 is 15 amino acids. CDR3 DNA: TGTGCCAGCAGCGGACGGTCAGATACGCAGCATTTTCAGCATTTT. Translated: CASSGRSDTQHFQHF.

The chain recombines TRBV7-9 with TRBJ2-1; TRBD1 matches 10 bases. There are 15 residues in the CDR3. Germline-derived CDR1 and CDR2 are SEHNR and FQNEAQ (reference sequence). Trimming at V came to 5 bases and at J to 15 bases, leaving 16 bases not matched to a gene. This CDR3 reads CASSPGTGDQTDTFF. The CDR3 coding sequence is TGTGCCAGCAGCCCCGGGACAGGGGATCAGACAGATACGTTCTTC.